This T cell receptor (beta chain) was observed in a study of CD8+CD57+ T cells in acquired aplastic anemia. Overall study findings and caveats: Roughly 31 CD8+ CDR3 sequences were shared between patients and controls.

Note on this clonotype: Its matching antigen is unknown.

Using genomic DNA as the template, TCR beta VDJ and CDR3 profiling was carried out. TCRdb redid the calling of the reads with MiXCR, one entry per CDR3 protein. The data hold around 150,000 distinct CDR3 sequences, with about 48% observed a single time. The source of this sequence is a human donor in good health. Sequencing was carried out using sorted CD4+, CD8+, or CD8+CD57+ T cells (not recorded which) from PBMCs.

The CDR3 DNA follows: TGCAGTGCTAGAGATTTAAACGCTAGACTAGAGACCCAGTACTTC. As protein: CSARDLNARLETQYF. V is TRBV20-1 and J is TRBJ2-5; the D is unclear. Trimming stripped 0 bases from V and 4 bases from J, with 15 bases between. CDR3 length: 15 amino acids. Germline-derived CDR1 and CDR2 are DFQATT and SNEGSKA (reference sequence).